A single sample is the source of the 4 T cell receptor delta chains below, sequenced in a study of Vδ1+ human thymocytes. Points from the study as a whole: In the thymus, TRG and TRD repertoires looked highly polyclonal with Gaussian CDR3 lengths.

RNA was extracted from the cells and then reverse transcribed. CDR3 amplicons came from multiplex PCR with pooled V-gene forward and constant-region reverse primers. TCRdb reprocessed the multiplex PCR reads using CATT. The sample lists roughly 76,000 delta-chain clones; roughly a third were seen once. These TCRs are of unknown antigen specificity. Sequenced input: Vdelta1+ gamma-delta thymocytes from the thymus. Specified subset: FACS-sorted CD3+ TCRalphabeta- TCRVdelta1+ TCRVdelta2- thymocytes. These receptors were collected from a boy under three years old who had congenital heart surgery.

This clone was seen a handful of times. At one end, the junction sequence differs from germline, possibly due to a read error. V is TRDV1 and J is TRDJ1, with 9 nucleotides matching TRDD3. The CDR3 sequence is 21 residues long. In germline, CDR1 is TSWWSYY, CDR2 QGS. CDR3 bases: TGTGCTCTTGAGGAACCGGGTCCCGCCGGGTACTGGGGGACGTACCTCGATAAACTCATCTTT. This gives the protein CALEEPGPAGYWGTYLDKLIF.

Only a few counts were recorded for this clone. The V call is TRDV1, the J call TRDJ1, with a possible D match to TRDD3 (5 bases). Germline assignment: CDR1 TSWWSYY and CDR2 QGS. Trimming took off 0 bases at V and 0 bases at J, with 20 bases between the two ends. This CDR3 has 19 residues. The CDR3 reads CALGELEAPSAGDTDKLIF. Here the CDR3 DNA reads TGTGCTCTTGGGGAACTAGAGGCCCCCTCGGCGGGGGACACCGATAAACTCATCTTT.

This clone was seen a few times. The gene calls are TRDV1 and TRDJ1; D is unresolved. This CDR3 contains 17 residues. The V and J ends lost 0 bases and 0 bases respectively, with 14 bases between them. In germline, CDR1 is TSWWSYY, CDR2 QGS. The CDR3 coding sequence is TGTGCTCTTGGGGAACTTGGCCGTCAACTAGACACCGATAAACTCATCTTT. Its translation is CALGELGRQLDTDKLIF.

To note about this clone: At one of its ends the junction is not consistent with the germline gene, which may arise from a read error. V gene TRDV1 combines with J gene TRDJ1; 8 nucleotides match TRDD3. Germline lookup yields CDR1 TSWWSYY and CDR2 QGS. There are 18 residues in the CDR3. The CDR3 spells CALGEHLPGGHYTDNLIF. CDR3 in DNA: TGTGCTCTTGGGGAACATCTCCCTGGGGGACATTACACCGATAACCTCATCTTT.